A selection of T cell receptor beta chains follows, all from one sample in a study of blood T cell repertoires in COVID-19. The repertoire was sequenced with immunoSEQ multiplex PCR; TCRdb's copy has only in-frame clones and lacks some. The sample carries under 150,000 clones, 85% to 90% recorded once. The sequencing sample was made of peripheral blood. These receptors came from a woman between 40 and 50 years old with acute or convalescent COVID-19. CDR3s include the opening cysteine and the closing phenylalanine or tryptophan.

j_gene,v_gene,CDR3aa
TRBJ1-2,TRBV2,CASSEGGANYGYTF
TRBJ1-1,TRBV7-8,CASSFSTSLNTEAFF
TRBJ1-5,TRBV6-1,CASSEGATGGYSNQPQHF
TRBJ1-1,TRBV14,CASSQVPAGNTEAFF
TRBJ1-6,TRBV3-1/TRBV3-2,CASSQVSVHNSPLHF
TRBJ2-7,TRBV29-1,CSHGLAGVYEQYF
TRBJ1-2,TRBV7-2,CASSLETGGYTF
TRBJ2-7,TRBV28,CASALAGSYEQYF
TRBJ1-6,TRBV10-3,CAISNPGTGGRGNSPLHF
TRBJ2-3,TRBV6-5,CASRGQSTDTQYF
TRBJ2-5,TRBV4-2,CASSQRLAETETQYF
TRBJ1-5,TRBV6-5,CASRPSTGVNQPQHF
TRBJ1-6,TRBV15,CATSTLTGASPLHF
TRBJ2-1,TRBV6-5,CASKGLPLGEQFF
TRBJ1-1,TRBV7-3,CASSYTGNTEAFF
TRBJ2-7,TRBV7-8,CASSLAVLSYEQYF
TRBJ2-1,TRBV25-1,CASSEIGREQFF
TRBJ1-4,TRBV28,CASRESNEKLFF
TRBJ2-5,TRBV29-1,CSVRIGGRETQYF
TRBJ2-1,TRBV2,CASSGQGRGGNEQFF
TRBJ1-2,TRBV9,CASSVAPGGSNYGYTF
TRBJ1-5,TRBV21-1,CASSKVFGQGASLGGSNQPQHF
TRBJ2-2,TRBV5-6,CASSRTGTGELFF
TRBJ2-1,TRBV29-1,CSVVLPSSYNEQFF
TRBJ1-2,TRBV5-6,CASSLVTGGWGDGYTF
TRBJ2-7,TRBV2,CASRARQPRGGDEQYF
TRBJ1-1,TRBV5-8,CASSASRVSKEAFF
TRBJ1-5,TRBV6-6,CASNSGNQPQHF
TRBJ1-5,TRBV7-2,CASSLAGVGNQPQHF
TRBJ2-2,TRBV7-3,CASSRGQGLNTGELFF
TRBJ2-2,TRBV29-1,CSVAQGPGELFF
TRBJ2-1,TRBV11-3,CASSLGSYRDSYNEQFF
TRBJ2-7,TRBV12-3/TRBV12-4,CASSSDRAEQYF
TRBJ1-1,TRBV12-3/TRBV12-4,CASSPVAGTEAFF
TRBJ1-2,TRBV12-5,CASGAEAGRGYTF
TRBJ2-1,TRBV7-3,CASSLIAGYNEQFF
TRBJ1-2,TRBV28,CASSSVQGRYGYTF
TRBJ1-2,TRBV19,CASSPLTGSYGYTF
TRBJ2-3,TRBV7-2,CASSRGIDTQYF
TRBJ1-3,TRBV7-9,CASSQQAGNTIYF
TRBJ1-1,TRBV19,CASSPAGRTEAFF
TRBJ1-2,TRBV7-9,CASSSTKGTTWGYTF
TRBJ2-5,TRBV5-1,CASHRLAGSGETQYF
TRBJ1-1,TRBV21-1,CASSTSFDREMNTEAFF
TRBJ2-3,TRBV2,CASRNGRLSTDTQYF
TRBJ2-7,TRBV24-1,CATHGQDYEQYF
TRBJ2-3,TRBV5-1,CASSFRTREDTQYF
TRBJ1-5,TRBV19,CASSIPWDRGQSNQPQHF
TRBJ2-3,TRBV7-6,CASSYYAQITDTQYF
TRBJ2-3,TRBV27,CASRASGVASTDTQYF
TRBJ1-3,TRBV12-5,CASGPPHSSGNTIYF
TRBJ1-3,TRBV14,CASSQIGRGASGNTIYF
TRBJ2-5,TRBV9,CASSDQGTSGETQYF
TRBJ1-1,TRBV3-1/TRBV3-2,CASSQGVGGNTEAFF
TRBJ2-5,TRBV3-1/TRBV3-2,CASTPSGSGSGETQYF
TRBJ1-4,TRBV12-3/TRBV12-4,CASQGTNEKLFF
TRBJ1-1,TRBV12-3/TRBV12-4,CASSLANTEAFF
TRBJ2-7,TRBV4-1,CASSQDEGSSWEQYF
TRBJ2-3,TRBV27,CASRRRDGGTDTQYF